What follows describes a single T cell receptor (beta chain). The antigen remains unidentified. The data belong to a study of shared clonotypes between healthy human individuals. As for the study in general: Every donor yielded three CD4 naive, three CD4 memory, two CD8 naive and one CD8 memory plate.

Original handling: Filtering differed since immunoSEQ provided only junctions, with no quality scores. TCRdb's copy holds only in-frame clones and misses some; the assay was immunoSEQ multiplex PCR. V and J calls and clone size are copied from that table; D and trimming were computed from the DNA. The top ten hold around 0.13% of the sample, which has some 2,100,000 clones, under 97% seen once. Study-wide points: Incompleteness in sorted-subset sequencing, despite large depth, was shown by rarefaction.

Trimming removed 3 bases at V and 9 bases at J, with 14 bases between. Germline values: CDR1 SNHLY, CDR2 FYNNEI. The CDR3 has 13 residues. Material: naive CD4+ T cells sorted from blood. Indicated subset: CD45RA+ positively selected. This TCR was recovered from a man younger than 35 in good health. The chain carries TRBV2 and TRBJ2-5; D perhaps matches TRBD1 (7 bases). Here the CDR3 DNA reads TGTGCCAGCAGTGATCAGGGGGGTGGGTCCCAGTACTTC. Translating it yields CASSDQGGGSQYF.